This entry features one T cell receptor (beta chain) sequence. Its antigen remains undetermined. No much larger clonotype is one base removed from it; base qualities were not supplied. The library was generated by the immunoSEQ multiplex PCR assay. Deep sequencing of rearranged TCR beta loci, alongside multiparametric flow cytometry, was used to profile T cell repertoires. TCRdb took this table from immuneACCESS and kept in-frame rearrangements with V and J called. Such tables lack part of the clones; where checked against another copy, unresolved V genes explain under half of the gap, and the rest is unexplained. Recorded for this sample are 150,000 to 200,000 clones; 88% of them occurred a single time. 4% to 5% of the sample lies in the top ten. The data originate from a study of lymphopenia after photon versus proton radiotherapy (dated by TCRdb to 2018 to 2020). For the study in its entirety: Photon and proton radiation therapy were compared by the study for their immunological effects in patients with gastrointestinal tumors who developed high-grade lymphopenia. A cohort of roughly 18 patients with gastrointestinal tumors who received either photon or proton therapy and subsequently developed lymphopenia was included. The goal of the study was to describe how the two radiation modalities differ in their effects on the immune system.

Findings and caveats that apply to the study as a whole: The authors looked at the survival association only in patients who died, and they framed better survival with proton therapy as a possibility rather than a demonstrated result. During treatment, patients who received proton therapy stayed relatively stable, whereas patients who received photon therapy lost naive T cells and TCR diversity and gained effector/memory populations. Among patients across the cohort who died, overall survival time showed an inverse correlation with a larger post-nadir drop in TCR diversity. After the lymphocyte count nadir, repertoires from photon-treated patients showed oligoclonal expansion, particularly of CD8+ Temra cells, and this expansion drove the decline in diversity.

The CDR3 sequence holds 15 residues, the cysteine and phenylalanine included. Only CDR3 DNA remains: 45 bases, in frame from the first base. Per the germline V gene, SGHRS is the CDR1 and YFSETQ is the CDR2. Unmatched junction bases come to 5, with V trimmed by 6 bases and J by 6 bases. The source is a man in his fifties or sixties with gastric cancer. Here the sequenced sample was peripheral blood, taken from a patient treated with photon-based radiotherapy. The rearranged chain carries TRBV5-1 and TRBJ2-1, with 14 bases in between that match TRBD2. The DNA is TGCGCCAGCACCCTCGGGACTAGCGGGAGCAATGAGCAGTTCTTC. Its translation is CASTLGTSGSNEQFF.